This T cell receptor (beta chain) was sequenced during a study of blood T cell repertoires in COVID-19. Across the study: The samples span acute and convalescent COVID-19 from the United States, Italy and Spain.

In the study's own analysis: Nucleated cell number was recorded as an estimate derived from reference gene primer amplification. The table came from immunoSEQ multiplex PCR; TCRdb's copy has only in-frame clones and leaves some out. That table is the source of V, J and clone size, and D and trimming were worked out from the DNA. The repertoire holds some 300,000 clones, with about 90% as singletons. This CDR3 has 14 amino acids. Between the trimmed V and J ends, which lost 8 bases and 0 bases, there was a span of 11 bases. Germline loops: CDR1 SEHNR, CDR2 FQNEAQ (reference sequence). The chain joins TRBV7-9 to TRBJ1-5, with a possible D match to TRBD1 (6 bases). The sequencing sample was made of PBMCs or T cells enriched from blood (not recorded which). This clonotype originated in a woman aged 25 to 39 who had recovered from COVID-19. The CDR3 DNA reads as TGTGCCAGCCAGGACAGCGATAGCAATCAGCCCCAGCATTTT. Its protein is CASQDSDSNQPQHF. Full variable domain (rest looked up from reference TRBV7-9 and TRBJ1-5): DTGVSQNPRHKITKRGQNVTFRCDPISEHNRLYWYRQTLGQGPEFLTYFQNEAQLEKSRLLSDRFSAERPKGSFSTLEIQRTEQGDSAMYLCASQDSDSNQPQHFGDGTRLSIL.